This TCR beta chain comes out of a study of cytomegalovirus exposure and HLA in healthy donors. General study points: Some V segments could not be told apart, so they were left out, TRBV6-2 and TRBV6-3 among them. Analysis was carried out at a later point, and it linked a missense DCLRE1C variant to TCR beta V- and J-gene trimming.

A remark on this clone: Its antigen is unknown.

In the PCR, 60 Vbeta and 13 Jbeta primers were used. TCRdb's table, derived via immunoSEQ multiplex PCR, lists solely in-frame clones and lacks some. The sample shows roughly 99,000 clones, less than 85% of them seen only once. The CDR3 is 18 amino acids. V trimming: 4 bases; J trimming: 8 bases; junction bases outside the gene matches: 12. Germline values: CDR1 KGHSH, CDR2 LQKENI. Specimen: PBMCs. The receptor comes from a young man in good health and CMV-seronegative. The chain is built from TRBV18 and TRBJ1-6; 12 bases are a match to TRBD1. The CDR3 loop reads CASSRRGIGTGGHSPLHF. The CDR3 DNA reads TGTGCCAGCTCACGCCGCGGTATTGGGACAGGGGGCCATTCACCCCTCCACTTT.